One sample yielded the 25 T cell receptor beta chains listed below, sequenced in a study of blood T cell repertoires in COVID-19. Method: immunoSEQ multiplex PCR; TCRdb's copy keeps in-frame clones and lacks some. Of around 270,000 clones listed, 80% to 90% are singletons. What was sequenced was peripheral blood. The receptors were sampled from a man aged 40-49 years with acute or convalescent COVID-19.

This clone was detected once. This chain links TRBV6-6 with TRBJ1-1; 9 bases line up with TRBD1. The CDR3 is 12 amino acids. CDR1 and CDR2 (germline): MNHNY, SVGAGI (reference sequence). V lost 11 bases and J lost 3; bases outside the gene matches: 4. The CDR3 is CAGRTGDTEAFF. CDR3 DNA: TGTGCCGGCCGGACAGGGGACACTGAAGCTTTCTTT.

The chain combines TRBV6-5 with TRBJ1-5; TRBD1 aligns across 7 bases. This CDR3 has 12 residues. CDR1 and CDR2 from the germline V gene are MNHEY and SVGAGI. With 8 bases clipped from V and 8 bases from J, the junction kept 6 bases outside the gene matches. CDR3 coding DNA: TGTGCCAGCCAACAGGGGTATAAGCCCCAGCATTTT. As protein: CASQQGYKPQHF.

This clone was recorded once. The J gene is TRBJ1-2, the V gene TRBV2; D gene uncertain. Trimming removed 6 bases from V and 4 bases from J, with 12 bases in between. Germline V CDR1 and CDR2: SNHLY, FYNNEI. This CDR3 has 13 residues. CDR3 amino acids: CASSDSRIYGYTF. The DNA of the CDR3 is TGTGCCAGCAGCGATAGTCGTATCTATGGCTACACCTTC.

The chain uses TRBV24-1 and TRBJ2-3, with TRBD2 matching over 7 bases. The CDR3 consists of 16 residues. V lost 4 bases and J lost 1; bases outside the gene matches: 7. The germline gives CDR1 KGHDR, CDR2 SFDVKD. This CDR3 reads CATSDSGLVGTDTQYF. For the CDR3, the DNA is TGTGCCACCAGTGACTCCGGACTAGTGGGCACAGATACGCAGTATTTT.

This chain joins TRBV19 and TRBJ2-7, with 7 bases aligning to TRBD1. CDR3 length: 13 amino acids. Trimming at V came to 3 bases and at J to 3 bases, leaving 2 bases not matched to a gene. Germline CDR1 and CDR2: LNHDA and SQIVND (reference sequence). The CDR3 DNA reads TGTGCCAGTAGTATCAACAGGGGCTACGAGCAGTACTTC. This gives the protein CASSINRGYEQYF.

The gene calls are TRBV11-3 and TRBJ2-1, with 8 nucleotides matching TRBD1. CDR1 and CDR2 from the germline V gene are SGHNT and YENEEA. With 5 bases clipped from V and 0 bases from J, the junction kept 6 bases outside the gene matches. The CDR3 has 16 residues. CDR3 residues: CASSARDRSSYNEQFF. CDR3 bases: TGTGCCAGCAGCGCCCGGGACAGGAGCTCCTACAATGAGCAGTTCTTC.

This chain connects TRBV11-2 to TRBJ1-1; tentatively, D is TRBD1 (5 bases). The CDR3 covers 13 residues. V lost 5 bases, J lost 8 bases, and 15 bases lay in between. CDR1 and CDR2 from the germline V gene are SGHAT and FQNNGV. Written as DNA, the CDR3 is TGTGCCAGCAGCCCCCGCAGGGAGGTGGAAGCTTTCTTT. Encoded protein: CASSPRREVEAFF. The whole variable domain, filled in from reference TRBV11-2 and TRBJ1-1, reads EAGVAQSPRYKIIEKRQSVAFWCNPISGHATLYWYQQILGQGPKLLIQFQNNGVVDDSQLPKDRFSAERLKGVDSTLKIQPAKLEDSAVYLCASSPRREVEAFFGQGTRLTVV.

V gene TRBV3-1 (or the pseudogene TRBV3-2) combines with J gene TRBJ2-3; 11 nucleotides agree with TRBD2. The CDR3 runs to 16 residues. The germline CDR1 and CDR2 sequences are LGHDT and YNNKEL (reference sequence). Trimming cost V 3 bases and J 4 bases; bases outside gene matches: 6. The CDR3 sequence: CASSHVYSGGADTQYF. The CDR3 nucleotides read TGTGCCAGCAGCCACGTCTATAGCGGGGGGGCAGATACGCAGTATTTT.

V and J are TRBV6-2 or TRBV6-3 and TRBJ1-1; tentative D call: TRBD1 (5 bases). V was shortened by 5 bases and J by 3 bases, with 10 bases between the two germline ends. The CDR3 is made up of 13 amino acids. Looked up from germline, CDR1 is MNHEY and CDR2 is SVGEGT. CDR3 amino acids: CASSLRGYTEAFF. The CDR3 DNA follows: TGTGCCAGCAGTCTGCGGGGGTACACTGAAGCTTTCTTT.

The chain carries TRBV7-2 and TRBJ1-4; D is possibly TRBD1 (5 bases). CDR1 is SGHTA, CDR2 FQGNSA, per germline. The CDR3 runs 14 residues. The V end lost 2 bases, the J end lost 5 bases, and 9 bases lay between the germline ends. The CDR3 spells CASSLLGQNEKLFF. The CDR3 coding sequence is TGTGCCAGCAGCTTACTGGGGCAGAATGAAAAACTGTTTTTT. Supplemented by reference TRBV7-2 and TRBJ1-4, the full variable domain reads GAGVSQSPSNKVTEKGKDVELRCDPISGHTALYWYRQSLGQGLEFLIYFQGNSAPDKSGLPSDRFSAERTGGSVSTLTIQRTQQEDSAVYLCASSLLGQNEKLFFGSGTQLSVL.

The gene calls are TRBV6-6 and TRBJ1-6; no clear D gene. The CDR3 sequence is 15 residues long. Germline assignment: CDR1 MNHNY and CDR2 SVGAGI (reference sequence). Trimming shortened V by 4 bases and J by 2 bases, and 9 bases separated the two germline ends. The CDR3 protein is CASSSELPYNSPLHF. CDR3 DNA sequence: TGTGCCAGCAGTTCCGAACTCCCCTATAATTCACCCCTCCACTTT.

The chain joins TRBV2 to TRBJ1-4; 7 positions agree with TRBD1. V lost 6 bases and J lost 2; bases outside the gene matches: 3. This CDR3 region has 14 residues. Germline V gene sequence: CDR1 SNHLY, CDR2 FYNNEI. As DNA, the CDR3 is TGTGCCAGCAGCAGGGGGGAGACTAATGAAAAACTGTTTTTT. Its protein is CASSRGETNEKLFF.

The CDR3 loop is CASSPYGTGGWNGYTF. CDR3 nucleotide sequence: TGTGCCAGCAGCCCCTACGGGACAGGGGGCTGGAATGGCTACACCTTC. The chain recombines TRBV14 with TRBJ1-2, with 12 positions matching TRBD1. The CDR3 loop spans 16 amino acids. V was pared by 4 bases and J by 6 bases, with 9 bases of the junction left unmatched. The V gene's germline CDR1 is SGHDN and CDR2 FVKESK. The full variable domain, with the rest looked up from reference TRBV14 and TRBJ1-2, is EAGVTQFPSHSVIEKGQTVTLRCDPISGHDNLYWYRRVMGKEIKFLLHFVKESKQDESGMPNNRFLAERTGGTYSTLKVQPAELEDSGVYFCASSPYGTGGWNGYTFGSGTRLTVV.

The chain uses TRBV25-1 and TRBJ2-1; 9 bases agree with TRBD2. Germline CDR1 and CDR2: MGHDK and SYGVNS. The V gene end was trimmed by 3 bases and the J gene end by 1 base; junction bases not matched to a gene: 4. This CDR3 is built from 16 residues. The DNA for the CDR3 is TGTGCCAGCAGTGATGCGGGAGGGGCGTCCTACAATGAGCAGTTCTTC. Protein sequence: CASSDAGGASYNEQFF.

The chain combines TRBV6-5 with TRBJ1-6; 8 bases align to TRBD1. V lost 6 bases, J lost 7 bases, and 8 bases stayed unmatched. Germline values: CDR1 MNHEY, CDR2 SVGAGI. The CDR3 consists of 15 residues. The CDR3 DNA sequence: TGTGCCAGCAGCCTCGACAGGGGCCCCAATTCACCCCTCCACTTT. Translated: CASSLDRGPNSPLHF.

The chain carries TRBV3-1 (or the pseudogene TRBV3-2) and TRBJ1-3, with unresolved D. The CDR3 sequence is 14 residues long. V dropped 1 base and J dropped 9 bases, with 13 bases sitting between them. Per the germline V gene, CDR1 is LGHDT and CDR2 is YNNKEL (reference sequence). CDR3: CASSQGYAAVTIYF. The DNA of the CDR3 is TGTGCCAGCAGCCAAGGGTATGCGGCGGTCACCATATATTTT.

V gene TRBV10-3 combines with J gene TRBJ1-5; TRBD1 matches at 7 bases. V shed 4 bases and J 6 bases; nucleotides not matched to a gene: 9. From germline, CDR1 is ENHRY and CDR2 SYGVKD. The CDR3 spans 15 residues. The DNA for the CDR3 is TGTGCCATCAGTGCCCAAAGGGGGCAGGGTCAGCCCCAGCATTTT. Amino acids: CAISAQRGQGQPQHF.

This chain links TRBV5-4 with TRBJ2-1; 9 bases match TRBD1. Germline CDR1 and CDR2: SGHNT and YYREEE (reference sequence). CDR3 length: 16 amino acids. V gave up 6 bases and J gave up 5 bases; unmatched junction bases: 12. The CDR3 loop is CASTPRDRASNNEQFF. The CDR3, as DNA: TGTGCCAGCACCCCCCGGGACAGGGCTTCCAACAATGAGCAGTTCTTC.

This clone appeared a few times. The chain joins TRBV27 to TRBJ1-2, with a tentative D call TRBD1 (5 bases). The ends were cut back, 5 bases at V and 8 bases at J, with 18 bases in the middle. This CDR3 spans 14 amino acids. Germline V CDR1 and CDR2: MNHEY, SMNVEV (reference sequence). The CDR3 loop reads CASSKAGRPRGYTF. The CDR3 bases are TGTGCCAGCAGTAAGGCGGGGCGACCTCGAGGCTACACCTTC.

This clone was observed a single time. The chain links TRBV10-2 to TRBJ1-1; 11 positions match TRBD1. Losses at the gene ends were 6 bases for V and 7 bases for J; bases not matched to a gene: 7. From germline, CDR1 is WSHSY and CDR2 SAAADI. The CDR3 is 14 residues long. This chain's CDR3 is CASRFGTGGDEAFF. CDR3 sequence (DNA): TGCGCCAGCAGGTTCGGGACAGGGGGGGATGAAGCTTTCTTT.

The V call is TRBV2, the J call TRBJ1-2; 8 bases agree with TRBD1. This CDR3 has 15 amino acids. The junction had 7 bases not matched to a gene; V was cut back by 3 bases and J by 4 bases. Germline CDR1 is SNHLY and CDR2 is FYNNEI. The CDR3 DNA is TGTGCCAGCAGTGATGCAGTTGGACAGGGCTATGGCTACACCTTC. This gives the protein CASSDAVGQGYGYTF.

The CDR3 loop is CASSGQGAGTGNTIYF. The CDR3 nucleotides are TGCGCCAGCAGCGGACAGGGGGCAGGGACTGGAAACACCATATATTTT. The chain recombines TRBV5-1 with TRBJ1-3; TRBD1 agrees at 11 bases. Per germline, CDR1 SGHRS and CDR2 YFSETQ. The CDR3 extends over 16 amino acids. Trimming removed 4 bases from V and 2 bases from J; junction bases left unmatched: 5.

The chain links TRBV6-6 to TRBJ1-1; TRBD1 is a possible D gene (5 bases). The germline V gene encodes CDR1 MNHNY and CDR2 SVGAGI (reference sequence). V was cut by 7 bases and J by 0 bases, with 9 bases left in between. The CDR3 has 13 amino acids. CDR3 in DNA: TGTGCCAGCACAGGGTTTGTGAACACTGAAGCTTTCTTT. Its translation is CASTGFVNTEAFF.

The chain joins TRBV3-1 (or the pseudogene TRBV3-2) to TRBJ2-3, with TRBD2 matching over 9 bases. V lost 2 bases, J lost 4 bases, and 13 bases stayed unmatched. The CDR3 consists of 18 residues. Germline values: CDR1 LGHDT, CDR2 YNNKEL (reference sequence). The DNA for the CDR3 is TGTGCCAGCAGCCAATTATCTATCGCGGGGGGGCCCCCAGATACGCAGTATTTT. Encoded protein: CASSQLSIAGGPPDTQYF.

The chain links TRBV7-9 to TRBJ2-7, with a weak D call TRBD1 (5 bases). The germline CDR1 and CDR2 sequences are SEHNR and FQNEAQ (reference sequence). Trimming took off 3 bases at V and 0 bases at J, with 9 bases between the two ends. The CDR3 sequence is 14 residues long. CDR3 sequence (DNA): TGTGCCAGCAGCTTCGGACATAACTCCTACGAGCAGTACTTC. It specifies CASSFGHNSYEQYF.